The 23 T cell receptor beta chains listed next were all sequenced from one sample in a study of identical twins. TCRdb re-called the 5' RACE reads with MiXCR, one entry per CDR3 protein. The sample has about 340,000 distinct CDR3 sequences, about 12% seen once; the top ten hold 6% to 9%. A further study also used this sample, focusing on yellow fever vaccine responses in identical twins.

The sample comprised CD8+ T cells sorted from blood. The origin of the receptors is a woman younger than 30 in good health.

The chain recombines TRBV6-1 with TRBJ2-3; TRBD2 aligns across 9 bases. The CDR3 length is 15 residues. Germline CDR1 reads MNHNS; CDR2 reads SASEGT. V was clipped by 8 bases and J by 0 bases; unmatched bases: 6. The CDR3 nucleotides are TGTGCCAGCGCCAGCGGGAGGACTAGCACAGATACGCAGTATTTT. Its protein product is CASASGRTSTDTQYF.

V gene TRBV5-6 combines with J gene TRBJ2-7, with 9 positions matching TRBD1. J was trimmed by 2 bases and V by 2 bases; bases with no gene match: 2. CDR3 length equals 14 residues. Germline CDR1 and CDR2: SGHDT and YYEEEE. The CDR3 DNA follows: TGTGCCAGCAGCTTCGGGACAGGGACCTACGAGCAGTACGTC. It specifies CASSFGTGTYEQYV.

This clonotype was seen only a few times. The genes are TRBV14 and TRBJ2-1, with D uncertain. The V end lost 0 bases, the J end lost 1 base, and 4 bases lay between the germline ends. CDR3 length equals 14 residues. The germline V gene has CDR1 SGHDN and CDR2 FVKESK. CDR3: CASSQDRSYNEQFF. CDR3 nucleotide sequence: TGTGCCAGCAGCCAAGATAGGTCCTACAATGAGCAGTTCTTC.

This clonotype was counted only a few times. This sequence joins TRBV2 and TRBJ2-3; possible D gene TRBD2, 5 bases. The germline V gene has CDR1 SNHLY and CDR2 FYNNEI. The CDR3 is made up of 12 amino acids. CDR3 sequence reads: CATRVSTDTQYF. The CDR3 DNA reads TGTGCTACGCGGGTTTCTACAGATACGCAGTATTTT.

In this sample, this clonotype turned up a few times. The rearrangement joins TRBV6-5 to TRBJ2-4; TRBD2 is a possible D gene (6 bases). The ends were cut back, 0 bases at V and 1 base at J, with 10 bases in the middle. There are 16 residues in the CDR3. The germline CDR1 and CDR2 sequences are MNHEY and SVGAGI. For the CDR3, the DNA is TGTGCCAGCAGTTACTCGGGCGGGACGGCCAAAAACATTCAGTACTTC. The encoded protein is CASSYSGGTAKNIQYF.

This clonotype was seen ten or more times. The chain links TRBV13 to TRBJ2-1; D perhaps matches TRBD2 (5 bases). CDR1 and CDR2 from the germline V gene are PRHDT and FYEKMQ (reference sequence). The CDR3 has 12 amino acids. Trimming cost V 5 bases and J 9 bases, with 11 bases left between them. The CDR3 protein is CASSEGLPEQFF. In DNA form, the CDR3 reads TGTGCCAGCAGCGAAGGACTCCCTGAGCAGTTCTTC.

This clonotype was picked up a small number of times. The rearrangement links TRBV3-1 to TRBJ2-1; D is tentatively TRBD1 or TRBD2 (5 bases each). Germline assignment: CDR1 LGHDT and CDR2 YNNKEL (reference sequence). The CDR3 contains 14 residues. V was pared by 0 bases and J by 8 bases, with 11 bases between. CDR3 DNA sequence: TGTGCCAGCAGCCAAGATACGGGGACGGATGAGCAGTTCTTC. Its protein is CASSQDTGTDEQFF.

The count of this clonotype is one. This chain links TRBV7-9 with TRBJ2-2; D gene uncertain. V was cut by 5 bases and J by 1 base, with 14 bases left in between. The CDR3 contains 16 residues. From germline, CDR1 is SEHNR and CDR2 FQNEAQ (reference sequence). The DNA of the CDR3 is TGTGCCAGCAGCCCGGATAGCAGCCTGAACACCGGGGAGCTGTTTTTT. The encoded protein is CASSPDSSLNTGELFF.

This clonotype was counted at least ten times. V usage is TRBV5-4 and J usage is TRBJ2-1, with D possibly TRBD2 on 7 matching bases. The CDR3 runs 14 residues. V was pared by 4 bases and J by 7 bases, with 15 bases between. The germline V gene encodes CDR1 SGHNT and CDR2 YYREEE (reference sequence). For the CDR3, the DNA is TGTGCCAGCAGCCGGAACGGGGGGCTAAATGAGCAGTTCTTC. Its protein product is CASSRNGGLNEQFF.

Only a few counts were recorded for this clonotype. Here the CDR3 reads CASRAGRRGEETQYF. DNA for the CDR3: TGTGCCAGCAGGGCGGGACGGAGGGGGGAAGAGACCCAGTACTTC. The chain recombines TRBV7-6 with TRBJ2-5; TRBD1 or TRBD2 may be the D gene (6 bases each). In germline, CDR1 is SGHVS, CDR2 FNYEAQ. This CDR3 has 15 residues. V lost 6 bases and J lost 3, with 17 bases in between.

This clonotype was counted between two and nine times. The CDR3 region is CASSSLNGNTGELFF. The CDR3 bases are TGCGCCAGCAGCTCCCTTAACGGAAACACCGGGGAGCTGTTTTTT. V is TRBV5-1 and J is TRBJ2-2; D is ambiguous. The CDR3 totals 15 residues. CDR1 SGHRS and CDR2 YFSETQ come from the germline V gene. The ends were cut back, 3 bases at V and 2 bases at J, with 11 bases in the middle.

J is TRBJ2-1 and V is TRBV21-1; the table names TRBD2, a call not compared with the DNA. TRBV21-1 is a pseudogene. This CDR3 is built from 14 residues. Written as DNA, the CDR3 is TGTGCCAGCAGCAAAGTTCCAGTCCGAAGTGAGCAGTTCTTC. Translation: CASSKVPVRSEQFF.

The CDR3 DNA reads TGTGCCAGCAGCCAAGAGAGCCAGCGGGGGGTAGATACGCAGTATTTT. Translated: CASSQESQRGVDTQYF. The chain uses TRBV4-2 and TRBJ2-3, with 9 bases that match TRBD2. Per germline, CDR1 LGHNA and CDR2 YNFKEQ. The V and J ends lost 0 bases and 5 bases, in that order; junction bases with no gene match: 6. CDR3 length: 16 residues.

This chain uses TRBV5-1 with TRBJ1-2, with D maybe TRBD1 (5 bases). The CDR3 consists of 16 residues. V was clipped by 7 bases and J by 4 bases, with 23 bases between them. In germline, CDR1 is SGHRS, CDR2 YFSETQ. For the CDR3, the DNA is TGCGCCAGCTCAGGGCCTCCTGGTAGGCGGACCTATGGCTACACCTTC. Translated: CASSGPPGRRTYGYTF.

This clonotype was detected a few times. CDR3 coding DNA: TGTGCCAGCATCGGCAGGTCCTACGAGCAGTACTTC. This sequence encodes CASIGRSYEQYF. The chain couples TRBV2 to TRBJ2-7; no clear D gene. Trimming removed 7 bases from V and 1 base from J, with 8 bases in between. The CDR3 is made up of 12 amino acids. Germline V gene lookup returns CDR1 SNHLY and CDR2 FYNNEI. Variable domain in full (rest from reference TRBV2 and TRBJ2-7): EPEVTQTPSHQVTQMGQEVILRCVPISNHLYFYWYRQILGQKVEFLVSFYNNEISEKSEIFDDQFSVERPDGSNFTLKIRSTKLEDSAMYFCASIGRSYEQYFGPGTRLTVT.

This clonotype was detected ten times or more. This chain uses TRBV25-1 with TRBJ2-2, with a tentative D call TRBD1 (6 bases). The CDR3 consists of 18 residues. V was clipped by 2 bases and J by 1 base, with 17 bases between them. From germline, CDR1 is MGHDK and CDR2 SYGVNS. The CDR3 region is CASSEETGGGLNTGELFF. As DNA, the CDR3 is TGTGCCAGCAGTGAAGAGACAGGTGGAGGATTGAACACCGGGGAGCTGTTTTTT.

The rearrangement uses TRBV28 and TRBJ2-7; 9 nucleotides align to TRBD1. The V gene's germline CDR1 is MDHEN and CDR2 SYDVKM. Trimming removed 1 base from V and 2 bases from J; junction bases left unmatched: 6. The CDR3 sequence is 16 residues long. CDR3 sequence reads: CASSLSGTGTAYEQYF. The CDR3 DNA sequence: TGTGCCAGCAGTTTATCCGGGACAGGGACGGCCTACGAGCAGTACTTC.

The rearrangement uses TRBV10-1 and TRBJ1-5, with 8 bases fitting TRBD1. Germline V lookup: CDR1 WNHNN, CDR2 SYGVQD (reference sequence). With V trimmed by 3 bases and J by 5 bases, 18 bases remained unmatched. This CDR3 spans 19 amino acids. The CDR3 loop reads CASSEEGGTGPTLDQPQHF. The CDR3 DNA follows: TGCGCCAGCAGTGAAGAAGGGGGGACAGGACCTACCCTAGATCAGCCCCAGCATTTT.

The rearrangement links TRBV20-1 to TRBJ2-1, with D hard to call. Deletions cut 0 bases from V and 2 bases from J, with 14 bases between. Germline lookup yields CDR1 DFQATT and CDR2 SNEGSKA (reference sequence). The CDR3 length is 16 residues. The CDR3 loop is CSARDLPSEAYNEQFF. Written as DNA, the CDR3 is TGCAGTGCTAGAGATCTACCTAGTGAGGCCTACAATGAGCAGTTCTTC.

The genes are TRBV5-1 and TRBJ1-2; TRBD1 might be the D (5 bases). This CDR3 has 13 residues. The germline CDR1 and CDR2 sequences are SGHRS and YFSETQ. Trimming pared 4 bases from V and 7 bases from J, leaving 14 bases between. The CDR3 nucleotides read TGCGCCAGCAGCGCTGGGACGATTTCTGGCTACACCTTC. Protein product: CASSAGTISGYTF.

The CDR3: CASSLDGRGHEQYF. The CDR3 DNA is TGCGCCAGCAGCTTGGATGGCAGGGGGCACGAGCAGTACTTC. This chain uses TRBV5-1 with TRBJ2-7, with TRBD1 matching over 8 bases. CDR3 length: 14 amino acids. V shed 0 bases, J shed 5 bases, and the junction held 4 bases outside the gene matches. Germline loops: CDR1 SGHRS, CDR2 YFSETQ.

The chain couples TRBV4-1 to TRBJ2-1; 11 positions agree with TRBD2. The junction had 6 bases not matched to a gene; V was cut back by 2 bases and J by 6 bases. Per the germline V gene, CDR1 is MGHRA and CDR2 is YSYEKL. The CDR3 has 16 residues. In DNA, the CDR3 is TGCGCCAGCAGCCAAACCGCTAGCGGGGGGTTCAATGAGCAGTTCTTC. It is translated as CASSQTASGGFNEQFF.

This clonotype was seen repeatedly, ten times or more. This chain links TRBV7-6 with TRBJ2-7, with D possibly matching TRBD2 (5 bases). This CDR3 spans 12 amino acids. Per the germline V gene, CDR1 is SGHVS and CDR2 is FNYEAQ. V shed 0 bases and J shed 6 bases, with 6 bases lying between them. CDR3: CASSLAGSEQYF. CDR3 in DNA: TGTGCCAGCAGCTTAGCAGGGAGCGAGCAGTACTTC.